These 10 T cell receptor beta chains share one sample of origin, sequenced in a study of CD8 T cells in ankylosing spondylitis. General observations from the study: Apparently characteristic of ankylosing spondylitis blood was a TCR beta motif (roughly 8 highly homologous variants).

Each CDR3 protein gets one entry after TCRdb re-called the 5' RACE reads with MiXCR. The table records around 890,000 distinct CDR3 sequences, about 11% of them present only once. Which antigens these TCRs recognize remains unknown. Specimen: blood, either unsorted or a sorted T cell fraction (not recorded which). The receptors derive from a male donor with ankylosing spondylitis.

This clonotype showed up just a few times. The gene calls are TRBV20-1 and TRBJ2-3; D remains unclear. Germline CDR1 DFQATT, CDR2 SNEGSKA (reference sequence). The CDR3 consists of 11 residues. V lost 3 bases to trimming and J lost 6 bases, with 7 bases between them. The CDR3 reads CSASPLDTQYF. Written as DNA, the CDR3 is TGCAGTGCTAGCCCTCTTGATACGCAGTATTTT.

This clonotype appeared many times. The chain combines TRBV25-1 with TRBJ2-3; TRBD2 agrees at 8 bases. J lost 0 bases, V lost 2 bases, and 4 bases had no gene match. There are 16 residues in the CDR3. Germline loops: CDR1 MGHDK, CDR2 SYGVNS. The CDR3 spells CASSETPGGSTDTQYF. In nucleotides, the CDR3 is TGTGCCAGCAGTGAAACCCCGGGAGGGAGCACAGATACGCAGTATTTT.

Only a few counts were recorded for this clonotype. This chain links TRBV6-5 with TRBJ1-2, with 7 bases fitting TRBD1. The germline CDR1 and CDR2 sequences are MNHEY and SVGAGI. This CDR3 is built from 14 residues. Trimming cost V 4 bases and J 5 bases; bases outside gene matches: 7. The CDR3 DNA is TGTGCCAGCAGTTTGGACAGGTTATTTTATGGCTACACCTTC. Translated, it gives CASSLDRLFYGYTF.

This clonotype was counted at least ten times. The V and J genes are TRBV12-3 or TRBV12-4 and TRBJ1-4; D may be TRBD1 (6 bases). Trimming left V 5 bases short and J 3 bases short, with 10 bases between. The CDR3 length is 14 residues. DNA of the CDR3: TGTGCCAGCAGTAAGGGGGTCTCTAATGAAAAACTGTTTTTT. Amino acid sequence: CASSKGVSNEKLFF.

This clonotype has a count of ten or more. The chain carries TRBV12-3 or TRBV12-4 and TRBJ2-7; maybe TRBD2 (6 bases). The length of the CDR3 is 13 residues. The V end was cut by 6 bases, the J end by 7 bases, with 16 bases between. The CDR3 loop is CASRSSGLGEQYF. Written as DNA, the CDR3 is TGTGCCAGCAGGTCCAGCGGGTTGGGGGAGCAGTACTTC.

The V gene is TRBV5-4, the J gene TRBJ2-2, with D perhaps given as TRBD1 or TRBD2 (5 bases each). This CDR3 region has 15 residues. Looked up from germline, CDR1 is SGHNT and CDR2 is YYREEE (reference sequence). The ends were cut back, 5 bases at V and 6 bases at J, with 17 bases in the middle. CDR3 coding DNA: TGTGCCAGCAGGCCCGGGACGAGGGGTCCCGGGGAGCTGTTTTTT. Protein: CASRPGTRGPGELFF.

V gene TRBV7-2 combines with J gene TRBJ2-5; a possible D gene is TRBD2 (6 bases). Trimming removed 5 bases from V and 6 bases from J, with 19 bases in between. Germline V gene lookup returns CDR1 SGHTA and CDR2 FQGNSA. CDR3 length: 15 amino acids. CDR3 sequence reads: CASSPVAGRWKTQYF. For the CDR3, the DNA is TGTGCCAGCAGCCCCGTGGCAGGGAGGTGGAAGACCCAGTACTTC.

Many counts were recorded for this clonotype. This rearrangement joins TRBV20-1 to TRBJ1-2; D unresolved. CDR1 and CDR2 (germline): DFQATT, SNEGSKA (reference sequence). The CDR3 length is 11 residues. The V and J ends lost 6 bases and 7 bases respectively, with 12 bases between them. CDR3 bases: TGCAGTGCCCAACGGGTGGGTGGCTACACCTTC. This sequence encodes CSAQRVGGYTF.

This clonotype was picked up a small number of times. V usage is TRBV20-1 and J usage is TRBJ2-7; a weak D match, TRBD1 (6 bases). The CDR3 is 11 amino acids. Trimming left V 7 bases short and J 4 bases short, with 11 bases between. Germline CDR1 is DFQATT and CDR2 is SNEGSKA (reference sequence). The DNA of the CDR3 is TGCAGTGTCAGGGGTCCTTACGAGCAGTACTTC. It translates to CSVRGPYEQYF.

The gene calls are TRBV7-9 and TRBJ2-1; 7 positions match TRBD1. The CDR3 is 14 amino acids. The V segment lost 5 bases and the J segment 0 bases; nucleotides outside the gene matches: 1. Germline V gene sequence: CDR1 SEHNR, CDR2 FQNEAQ (reference sequence). The chain's CDR3 is CASSRTGSYNEQFF. CDR3 nucleotides: TGTGCCAGCAGCCGGACAGGCTCCTACAATGAGCAGTTCTTC.